One sample yielded the 18 T cell receptor beta chains listed below, sequenced in a study of shared clonotypes between healthy human individuals. Clones were read by immunoSEQ multiplex PCR, and TCRdb kept only the in-frame ones, dropping some. The sample contains approximately 980,000 clones, about three quarters of which appear only once. Material: memory CD4+ T cells sorted from blood. Subset defined: CD45RA-negative fraction. The receptors here all came from a man aged 18 to 35 in good health.

V gene TRBV21-1 combines with J gene TRBJ2-7. TRBV21-1 is a pseudogene. The CDR3 covers 15 residues. Written as DNA, the CDR3 is TGTGCCAGCAGCATTCCCCACTGGTCCTCTTTGGGGCAGTACTTC. Amino acids: CASSIPHWSSLGQYF.

The V gene is TRBV7-2, the J gene TRBJ1-6; D is unclear. The CDR3 has 16 amino acids. The germline gives CDR1 SGHTA, CDR2 FQGNSA. V was trimmed by 0 bases and J by 5 bases, leaving 11 bases between them. The CDR3 spells CASSLAGKVHNSPLHF. In DNA form, the CDR3 reads TGTGCCAGCAGCTTAGCGGGAAAGGTCCATAATTCACCCCTCCACTTT.

A few counts support this clone. This chain links TRBV7-8 with TRBJ1-2; D gene ambiguous. CDR1 SGHVS and CDR2 FQNEAQ come from the germline V gene. The CDR3 covers 12 residues. V gave up 0 bases and J gave up 7 bases, with 6 bases separating them. The DNA of the CDR3 is TGTGCCAGCAGCTTAGCAATGGCTGGCTACACCTTC. Translated, it gives CASSLAMAGYTF.

A word on this clone: Other DNA sequences in the sample encode the same CDR3. The chain links TRBV30 to TRBJ1-6; D unresolved. CDR1 GTSNPN and CDR2 SVGIG come from the germline V gene (reference sequence). Between the trimmed V and J ends, which lost 0 bases and 3 bases, there was a span of 15 bases. This CDR3 spans 17 amino acids. The CDR3 region is CAWSVLRGWDYNSPLHF. In DNA, the CDR3 is TGTGCCTGGAGTGTACTTCGCGGGTGGGACTATAATTCACCCCTCCACTTT.

CDR3 in amino acids: CASSLRSPPDYTF. CDR3 sequence (DNA): TGTGCCAGCAGTTTACGCAGTCCGCCTGACTACACCTTC. This sequence joins TRBV28 and TRBJ1-2; D gene ambiguous. V was clipped by 2 bases and J by 10 bases, with 14 bases between them. The CDR3 spans 13 residues. Germline CDR1 is MDHEN and CDR2 is SYDVKM.

The J gene is TRBJ1-2, the V gene TRBV6-6, with unresolved D. The CDR3 runs 13 residues. Trimming left V 4 bases short and J 0 bases short, with 6 bases between. CDR1 and CDR2 (germline): MNHNY, SVGAGI (reference sequence). The CDR3 region is CASSLLANYGYTF. CDR3 nucleotide sequence: TGTGCCAGCAGTTTACTAGCTAACTATGGCTACACCTTC.

The chain is built from TRBV10-1 and TRBJ2-3; the D is unclear. V shed 3 bases and J shed 4 bases, with 11 bases lying between them. There are 14 residues in the CDR3. From germline, CDR1 is WNHNN and CDR2 SYGVQD (reference sequence). As DNA, the CDR3 is TGCGCCAGCAGTGACGAAGGGAACTCAGATACGCAGTATTTT. Its protein is CASSDEGNSDTQYF.

The chain couples TRBV10-2 to TRBJ1-1; 9 bases align to TRBD1. This CDR3 spans 15 amino acids. Germline V gene lookup returns CDR1 WSHSY and CDR2 SAAADI. V shed 1 base and J 3 bases; nucleotides not matched to a gene: 3. The CDR3 DNA reads TGCGCCAGCAGTGAGTTAACAGGGGGCTACACTGAAGCTTTCTTT. Its translation: CASSELTGGYTEAFF.

The CDR3 sequence: CASSSGGFVNEQFF. CDR3 in DNA: TGTGCCAGCAGCTCGGGGGGCTTCGTCAATGAGCAGTTCTTC. The J gene is TRBJ2-1, the V gene TRBV11-2; D is perhaps TRBD2 (7 bases). The CDR3 contains 14 residues. Trimming stripped 4 bases from V and 6 bases from J, with 13 bases between. CDR1 and CDR2 (germline): SGHAT, FQNNGV. The complete variable domain, with remaining parts taken from reference TRBV11-2 and TRBJ2-1, reads EAGVAQSPRYKIIEKRQSVAFWCNPISGHATLYWYQQILGQGPKLLIQFQNNGVVDDSQLPKDRFSAERLKGVDSTLKIQPAKLEDSAVYLCASSSGGFVNEQFFGPGTRLTVL.

This clone has only a few counts. The chain combines TRBV4-3 with TRBJ2-3, with 12 bases lining up with TRBD2. Trimming cost V 1 base and J 4 bases; bases outside gene matches: 9. Germline assignment: CDR1 LGHNA and CDR2 YSLEER. CDR3 length equals 18 residues. The CDR3 DNA reads as TGCGCCAGCAGCCAAGCTGTGGCTAGCGGGAGGGGGGCAGATACGCAGTATTTT. Protein sequence: CASSQAVASGRGADTQYF.

V and J are TRBV6-5 and TRBJ2-5; 11 bases match TRBD2. The CDR3 is 14 amino acids. CDR1 and CDR2 (germline): MNHEY, SVGAGI. The V segment lost 2 bases and the J segment 7 bases; nucleotides outside the gene matches: 3. CDR3 sequence: CASSYPGTSGTQYF. The DNA of the CDR3 is TGTGCCAGCAGTTACCCCGGGACTAGCGGGACCCAGTACTTC.

This clone was observed a single time. The chain uses TRBV7-2 and TRBJ1-5, with 10 bases identical to TRBD1. The CDR3 spans 15 residues. The V gene end was trimmed by 7 bases and the J gene end by 0 bases; junction bases not matched to a gene: 3. Per the germline V gene, CDR1 is SGHTA and CDR2 is FQGNSA. The CDR3 coding sequence is TGTGCCAGCACAGACAGGGGGCTTAGCAATCAGCCCCAGCATTTT. It is translated as CASTDRGLSNQPQHF.

The chain combines TRBV5-1 with TRBJ1-3; D is perhaps TRBD1 (5 bases). Germline V gene data show CDR1 as SGHRS and CDR2 as YFSETQ. The CDR3 has 15 amino acids. V was trimmed by 3 bases and J by 4 bases, leaving 14 bases between them. DNA for the CDR3: TGCGCCAGCAGCTACAACGACGGGGGAGGAAACACCATATATTTT. It yields the protein CASSYNDGGGNTIYF.

V gene TRBV11-2 combines with J gene TRBJ2-7; D is possibly TRBD1 or TRBD2 (5 bases each). The CDR3 covers 15 residues. Germline V gene sequence: CDR1 SGHAT, CDR2 FQNNGV. Deletions cut 1 base from V and 2 bases from J, with 12 bases between. CDR3 DNA sequence: TGTGCCAGCAGCTTAGCCCCGGGGCTGACCTACGAGCAGTACTTC. Residues: CASSLAPGLTYEQYF.

The V and J genes are TRBV6-1 and TRBJ2-2, with D perhaps matching TRBD2 (5 bases). The V gene's germline CDR1 is MNHNS and CDR2 SASEGT. CDR3 length: 14 amino acids. Trimming removed 1 base from V and 9 bases from J, with 12 bases in between. This CDR3 reads CASSEEVRARELFF. Here the CDR3 DNA reads TGTGCCAGCAGTGAAGAGGTGAGGGCCCGGGAGCTGTTTTTT.

V is TRBV6-1 and J is TRBJ2-2; 12 bases agree with TRBD2. Germline CDR1 reads MNHNS; CDR2 reads SASEGT. The CDR3 has 15 amino acids. J gave up 4 bases and V 7 bases, and 4 bases lay outside the gene matches. Here the CDR3 DNA reads TGTGCCAGCACAGGGGGACTAGCGGGCACCGGGGAGCTGTTTTTT. It codes for CASTGGLAGTGELFF.

This chain uses TRBV11-2 with TRBJ2-1; TRBD2 matches at 11 bases. The V gene end was trimmed by 5 bases and the J gene end by 5 bases; junction bases not matched to a gene: 8. Germline V gene sequence: CDR1 SGHAT, CDR2 FQNNGV. The CDR3 is 16 residues long. CDR3 protein: CASSPTSGNWNNEQFF. CDR3 DNA: TGTGCCAGCAGCCCGACTAGCGGGAATTGGAACAATGAGCAGTTCTTC. Variable domain in full (rest from reference TRBV11-2 and TRBJ2-1): EAGVAQSPRYKIIEKRQSVAFWCNPISGHATLYWYQQILGQGPKLLIQFQNNGVVDDSQLPKDRFSAERLKGVDSTLKIQPAKLEDSAVYLCASSPTSGNWNNEQFFGPGTRLTVL.

This rearrangement joins TRBV6-5 to TRBJ1-1, with D tentatively TRBD1 (5 bases). The length of the CDR3 is 15 residues. V was trimmed by 5 bases and J by 0 bases, leaving 13 bases between them. Germline values: CDR1 MNHEY, CDR2 SVGAGI. CDR3 DNA: TGTGCCAGCAGTACTCGACAGCACATGAACACTGAAGCTTTCTTT. Residues: CASSTRQHMNTEAFF.